The 12 T cell receptor beta chains given below trace back to one sample, sequenced in a study of T cells in Graves' hyperthyroidism and ophthalmopathy. RNA transcripts yielded amplified TCR beta CDR3 regions. The HTBI primer set was used in a first-round RT-PCR of the TCR CDR3. Each CDR3 protein is one row after TCRdb ran MiXCR on the multiplex PCR reads. This sample has some 150,000 distinct CDR3 sequences, with approximately 20% found just once. The sample comprised blood. The receptors stem from a woman aged 45-59 years with Graves' hyperthyroidism that later progressed to Graves' ophthalmopathy.

This clonotype was picked up many times. The chain uses TRBV2 and TRBJ1-4, with a weak D call TRBD1 (6 bases). V shed 8 bases and J shed 4 bases, with 14 bases lying between them. The CDR3 consists of 14 residues. CDR1 is SNHLY, CDR2 FYNNEI, per germline. The DNA of the CDR3 is TGTGCCAGCGGAAGGACAGAGTTTAATGAAAAACTGTTTTTT. It specifies CASGRTEFNEKLFF.

V gene TRBV2 combines with J gene TRBJ1-3, with D possibly matching TRBD1 (5 bases). CDR3 length: 12 residues. Germline CDR1 and CDR2: SNHLY and FYNNEI. The V end lost 4 bases, the J end lost 4 bases, and 5 bases lay between the germline ends. CDR3 in DNA: TGTGCCAGCAGTGGACAGGGAAACACCATATATTTT. It yields the protein CASSGQGNTIYF.

V gene TRBV19 combines with J gene TRBJ2-2; D remains ambiguous. Trimming left V 4 bases short and J 1 base short, with 10 bases between. The CDR3 is 15 amino acids. Germline lookup yields CDR1 LNHDA and CDR2 SQIVND (reference sequence). The CDR3 loop reads CASSSWSLNTGELFF. Written as DNA, the CDR3 is TGTGCCAGTAGTAGCTGGAGTCTGAACACCGGGGAGCTGTTTTTT.

In its sample, this clonotype was seen many times. V is TRBV5-1 and J is TRBJ2-1; D unclear. Germline values: CDR1 SGHRS, CDR2 YFSETQ. This CDR3 has 16 residues. Trimming pared 4 bases from V and 2 bases from J, leaving 16 bases between. The CDR3 nucleotides are TGCGCCAGCAGCACCGACTCAATTAGGGCCTACAATGAGCAGTTCTTC. The encoded protein is CASSTDSIRAYNEQFF.

This clonotype was counted ten times or more. DNA for the CDR3: TGTGCCAGCAGCTTAGGAAATAGCAATCAGCCCCAGCATTTT. Translating it yields CASSLGNSNQPQHF. This rearrangement joins TRBV7-9 to TRBJ1-5; D gene uncertain. V was trimmed by 1 base and J by 0 bases, leaving 4 bases between them. CDR3 length: 14 residues. Germline lookup yields CDR1 SEHNR and CDR2 FQNEAQ (reference sequence).

In this sample, this clonotype turned up many times. The CDR3 DNA sequence: TGTGCCAGCAGTATACTCTCGCCCTGGACAGGGGGCGCCTACGAGCAGTACTTC. It codes for CASSILSPWTGGAYEQYF. The gene calls are TRBV28 and TRBJ2-7; TRBD1 agrees at 11 bases. With V trimmed by 5 bases and J by 2 bases, 14 bases remained unmatched. CDR3 length: 18 amino acids. The germline V gene has CDR1 MDHEN and CDR2 SYDVKM.

This clonotype has ten or more counts. CDR3 DNA sequence: TGTGCCAGCAGCTTAGGACTGGGTAGCACAGATACGCAGTATTTT. It specifies CASSLGLGSTDTQYF. The chain is built from TRBV11-2 and TRBJ2-3; D is unclear. Germline V gene lookup returns CDR1 SGHAT and CDR2 FQNNGV. V shed 1 base and J shed 0 bases, with 8 bases lying between them. This CDR3 is built from 15 residues.

This clonotype was seen at least ten times. The chain has TRBV6-1 and TRBJ2-1; D may be TRBD2 (5 bases). CDR1 MNHNS and CDR2 SASEGT come from the germline V gene. Trimming removed 8 bases from V and 4 bases from J, with 9 bases in between. The CDR3 is 12 residues long. CDR3 DNA: TGTGCCAGCTCGGGAAGGTACAATGAGCAGTTCTTC. It is translated as CASSGRYNEQFF.

The V gene is TRBV6-5, the J gene TRBJ1-6; unclear D gene. Germline values: CDR1 MNHEY, CDR2 SVGAGI. This CDR3 region has 18 residues. Trimming removed 5 bases from V and 6 bases from J, with 23 bases in between. The DNA of the CDR3 is TGTGCCAGCAGTCACCAGGCGGGAACATCCGGGCCTAATTCACCCCTCCACTTT. It specifies CASSHQAGTSGPNSPLHF.

This clonotype was counted ten times or more. This chain's CDR3 is CASSLAGSTGELFF. The CDR3 nucleotides are TGTGCCAGCAGTCTCGCAGGGAGCACCGGGGAGCTGTTTTTT. The chain uses TRBV28 and TRBJ2-2; D may match TRBD1 or TRBD2 (5 bases each). The germline V gene encodes CDR1 MDHEN and CDR2 SYDVKM. The V end lost 5 bases, the J end lost 4 bases, and 11 bases lay between the germline ends. The CDR3 runs 14 residues.

The V call is TRBV6-1, the J call TRBJ2-1, with a weak D call TRBD2 (5 bases). V lost 1 base to trimming and J lost 4 bases, with 11 bases between them. The CDR3 totals 15 residues. Germline values: CDR1 MNHNS, CDR2 SASEGT. In DNA form, the CDR3 reads TGTGCCAGCAGTGAAGTCTACGGGGTATACAATGAGCAGTTCTTC. It yields the protein CASSEVYGVYNEQFF.

This clonotype was picked up many times. This sequence joins TRBV20-1 and TRBJ2-5, with 10 bases that match TRBD2. The germline V gene has CDR1 DFQATT and CDR2 SNEGSKA (reference sequence). The CDR3 contains 15 residues. V dropped 5 bases and J dropped 1; count of bases not matched to a gene: 7. CDR3 protein: CSADTSGTLQETQYF. CDR3 DNA sequence: TGCAGTGCTGATACTAGCGGGACCCTCCAAGAGACCCAGTACTTC.